These 10 T cell receptor beta chains came from one sample sequenced in a study of shared clonotypes between healthy human individuals. Method: immunoSEQ multiplex PCR; TCRdb's copy keeps in-frame clones and lacks some. The sample contains about 2 million clones, about 95% of which appear only once. The specimen was naive CD4+ T cells sorted from blood. Subset given: CD45RA+ positively selected. All receptors derive from a man aged 18-30 years in good health.

This clone occurred once. The chain carries TRBV2 and TRBJ2-5; D perhaps matches TRBD1 (5 bases). CDR1 is SNHLY, CDR2 FYNNEI, per germline. V dropped 9 bases and J dropped 0 bases, with 8 bases sitting between them. CDR3 length: 12 amino acids. The CDR3 loop reads CARMTDQETQYF. CDR3 sequence (DNA): TGTGCCAGAATGACAGACCAAGAGACCCAGTACTTC.

V and J are TRBV4-1 and TRBJ2-3; the match to TRBD2 covers 15 bases. J was trimmed by 6 bases and V by 5 bases; bases with no gene match: 6. Germline values: CDR1 MGHRA, CDR2 YSYEKL. The CDR3 runs 16 residues. CDR3 in amino acids: CASSWGLAGGGDTQYF. The CDR3 DNA reads as TGCGCCAGCAGCTGGGGACTAGCGGGAGGAGGGGATACGCAGTATTTT.

As to this clone: A much larger clone differs from this one at a single base, so this may be a read error. The same CDR3 is also encoded by other DNA sequences in this sample. The J gene is TRBJ2-5, the V gene TRBV5-6; no definite D call. CDR1 is SGHDT, CDR2 YYEEEE, per germline. Trimming cost V 2 bases and J 5 bases, with 4 bases left between them. The CDR3 has 11 amino acids. In nucleotides, the CDR3 is TGTGCCAGCAGCTTCCGGGAGACCCAGTACTTC. Its protein is CASSFRETQYF.

This chain connects TRBV7-9 to TRBJ1-4; 7 nucleotides match TRBD1. Germline CDR1 reads SEHNR; CDR2 reads FQNEAQ (reference sequence). The CDR3 is 16 amino acids. The V segment lost 4 bases and the J segment 0 bases; nucleotides outside the gene matches: 5. CDR3 residues: CASSSGQSATNEKLFF. Here the CDR3 DNA reads TGTGCCAGCAGCTCGGGACAGTCTGCAACTAATGAAAAACTGTTTTTT.

The CDR3 DNA reads TGTGCCAGCTCACCACCGGCACGGTTCCAAGAGACCCAGTACTTC. It yields the protein CASSPPARFQETQYF. The chain carries TRBV18 and TRBJ2-5, with D hard to call. Per germline, CDR1 KGHSH and CDR2 LQKENI. The CDR3 contains 15 residues. The V and J ends lost 0 bases and 1 base respectively, with 9 bases between them.

This clone is a singleton in its sample. This chain links TRBV11-2 with TRBJ2-7; possibly TRBD1 for D (6 bases). The CDR3 is 15 amino acids. CDR1 is SGHAT and CDR2 is FQNNGV in the germline V gene. V gave up 1 base and J gave up 9 bases, with 19 bases separating them. This chain's CDR3 is CASSLVAGERYRQYF. DNA for the CDR3: TGTGCCAGCAGCTTAGTGGCAGGGGAACGTTATAGGCAGTACTTC.

As for this clone: This CDR3 is also generated by other DNA sequences in the sample. Here the CDR3 reads CASSGGGSGNTIYF. CDR3 nucleotides: TGCGCCAGCAGTGGAGGGGGCTCTGGAAACACCATATATTTT. The rearrangement links TRBV5-1 to TRBJ1-3, with a possible D match to TRBD1 (6 bases). The V gene's germline CDR1 is SGHRS and CDR2 YFSETQ. Trimming took off 5 bases at V and 0 bases at J, with 9 bases between the two ends. The CDR3 sequence is 14 residues long.

The rearrangement joins TRBV4-1 to TRBJ2-7; possible D gene TRBD1, 5 bases. Germline V gene lookup returns CDR1 MGHRA and CDR2 YSYEKL. The V and J ends lost 0 bases and 2 bases respectively, with 14 bases between them. CDR3 size: 16 residues. The CDR3 spells CASSQDRQGPTYEQYF. CDR3 sequence (DNA): TGCGCCAGCAGCCAAGATAGGCAGGGTCCTACCTACGAGCAGTACTTC.

A note on this clone: This specimen includes other DNA sequences encoding the same CDR3. The chain carries TRBV5-1 and TRBJ1-1, with a tentative D call TRBD1 (5 bases). V shed 0 bases and J shed 1 base, with 10 bases lying between them. The CDR3 totals 15 residues. Germline V lookup: CDR1 SGHRS, CDR2 YFSETQ. The CDR3 sequence is CASSLAGQQNTEAFF. The CDR3 nucleotides are TGCGCCAGCAGCTTGGCGGGGCAGCAGAACACTGAAGCTTTCTTT. The full variable domain, in which reference TRBV5-1 and TRBJ1-1 provide the parts outside the CDR3, is KAGVTQTPRYLIKTRGQQVTLSCSPISGHRSVSWYQQTPGQGLQFLFEYFSETQRNKGNFPGRFSGRQFSNSRSEMNVSTLELGDSALYLCASSLAGQQNTEAFFGQGTRLTVV.

The chain recombines TRBV7-6 with TRBJ2-2, with a tentative D call TRBD2 (5 bases). The CDR3 consists of 14 residues. Germline CDR1 SGHVS, CDR2 FNYEAQ. V dropped 4 bases and J dropped 7 bases, with 13 bases sitting between them. The CDR3 region has the DNA TGTGCCAGCAGCTCCCCGGTGGGGAGCGGGGAGCTGTTTTTT. Its translation: CASSSPVGSGELFF.